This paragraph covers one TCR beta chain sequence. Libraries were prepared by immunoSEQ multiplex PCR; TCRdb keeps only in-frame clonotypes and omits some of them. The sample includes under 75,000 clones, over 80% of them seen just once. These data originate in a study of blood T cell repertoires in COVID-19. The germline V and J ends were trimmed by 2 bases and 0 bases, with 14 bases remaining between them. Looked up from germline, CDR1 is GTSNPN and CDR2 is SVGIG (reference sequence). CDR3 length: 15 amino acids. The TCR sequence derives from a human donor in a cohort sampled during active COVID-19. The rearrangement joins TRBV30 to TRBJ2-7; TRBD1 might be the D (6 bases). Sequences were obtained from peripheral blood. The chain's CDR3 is CAWSLYRADSYEQYF. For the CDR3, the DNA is TGTGCCTGGAGTTTATACAGGGCAGACTCCTACGAGCAGTACTTC.